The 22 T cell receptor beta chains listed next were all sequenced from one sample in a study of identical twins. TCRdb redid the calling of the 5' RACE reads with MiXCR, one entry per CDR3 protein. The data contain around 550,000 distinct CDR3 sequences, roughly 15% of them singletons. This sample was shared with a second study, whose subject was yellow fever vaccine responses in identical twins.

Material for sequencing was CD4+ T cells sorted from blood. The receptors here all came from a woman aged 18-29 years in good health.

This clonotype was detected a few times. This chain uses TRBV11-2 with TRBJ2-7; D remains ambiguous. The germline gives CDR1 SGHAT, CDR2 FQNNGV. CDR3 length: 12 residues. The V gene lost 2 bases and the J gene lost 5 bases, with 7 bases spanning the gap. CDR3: CASSLSGDEQYF. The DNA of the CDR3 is TGTGCCAGCAGCTTATCTGGGGACGAGCAGTACTTC.

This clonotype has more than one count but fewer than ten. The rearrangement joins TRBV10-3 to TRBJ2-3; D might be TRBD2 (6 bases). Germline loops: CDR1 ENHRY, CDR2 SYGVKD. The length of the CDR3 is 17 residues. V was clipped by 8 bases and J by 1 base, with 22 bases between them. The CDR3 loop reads CAILRTAGIRGTDTQYF. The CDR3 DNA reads TGTGCCATCCTAAGAACCGCGGGAATAAGGGGCACAGATACGCAGTATTTT.

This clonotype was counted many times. Written as DNA, the CDR3 is TGTGCCAGCAGCCGGGGGTCTGGGGCCAACGTCCTGACTTTC. Translated: CASSRGSGANVLTF. The chain couples TRBV12-3 or TRBV12-4 to TRBJ2-6; D is perhaps TRBD2 (6 bases). V gave up 6 bases and J gave up 1 base, with 7 bases separating them. This CDR3 is 14 amino acids long.

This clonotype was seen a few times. CDR3 residues: CASSQDAVGAWYGYTF. The CDR3 DNA follows: TGTGCCAGCAGCCAAGATGCTGTAGGGGCGTGGTATGGCTACACCTTC. This chain links TRBV3-1 with TRBJ1-2, with D possibly TRBD1 on 5 matching bases. The CDR3 is 16 residues long. CDR1 is LGHDT and CDR2 is YNNKEL in the germline V gene (reference sequence). The ends were cut back, 0 bases at V and 5 bases at J, with 16 bases in the middle.

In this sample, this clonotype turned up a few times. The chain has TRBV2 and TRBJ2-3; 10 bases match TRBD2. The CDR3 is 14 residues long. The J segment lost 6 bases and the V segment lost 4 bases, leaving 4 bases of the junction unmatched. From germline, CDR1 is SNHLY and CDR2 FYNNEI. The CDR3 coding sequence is TGTGCCAGCAGTGCGCGGACTAGCGGTGATACGCAGTATTTT. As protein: CASSARTSGDTQYF.

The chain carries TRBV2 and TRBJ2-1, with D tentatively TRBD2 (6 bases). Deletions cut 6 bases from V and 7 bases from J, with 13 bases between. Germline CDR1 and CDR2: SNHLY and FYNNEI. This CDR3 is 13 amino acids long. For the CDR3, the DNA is TGTGCCAGCAGGGCGGGAATAGGAAATGAGCAGTTCTTC. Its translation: CASRAGIGNEQFF.

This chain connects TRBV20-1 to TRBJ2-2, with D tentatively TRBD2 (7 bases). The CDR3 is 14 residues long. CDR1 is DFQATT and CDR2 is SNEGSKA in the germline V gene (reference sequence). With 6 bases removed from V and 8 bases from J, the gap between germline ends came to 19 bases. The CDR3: CSAWEGGLRGELFF. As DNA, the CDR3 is TGCAGTGCCTGGGAGGGGGGGCTTAGAGGGGAGCTGTTTTTT.

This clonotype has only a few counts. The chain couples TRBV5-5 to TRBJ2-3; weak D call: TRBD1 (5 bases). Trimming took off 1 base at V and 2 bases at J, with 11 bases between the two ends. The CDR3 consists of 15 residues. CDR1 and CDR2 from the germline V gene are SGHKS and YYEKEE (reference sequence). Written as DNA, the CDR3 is TGTGCCAGCAGCTTGTATGAGACAGACACAGATACGCAGTATTTT. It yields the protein CASSLYETDTDTQYF.

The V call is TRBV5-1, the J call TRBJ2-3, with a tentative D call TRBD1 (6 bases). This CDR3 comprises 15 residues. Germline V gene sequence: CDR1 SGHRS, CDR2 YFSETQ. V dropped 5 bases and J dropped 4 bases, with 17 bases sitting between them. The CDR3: CASSPGTGFADTQYF. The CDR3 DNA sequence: TGCGCCAGCAGTCCGGGCACAGGGTTCGCAGATACGCAGTATTTT.

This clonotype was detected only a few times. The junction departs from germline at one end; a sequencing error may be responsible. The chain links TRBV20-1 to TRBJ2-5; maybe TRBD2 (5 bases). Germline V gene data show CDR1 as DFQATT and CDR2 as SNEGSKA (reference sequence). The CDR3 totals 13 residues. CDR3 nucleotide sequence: TGCAGTGCCAGAGGGCTAGTCTTGGAGACCCAGTACTTC. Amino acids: CSARGLVLETQYF.

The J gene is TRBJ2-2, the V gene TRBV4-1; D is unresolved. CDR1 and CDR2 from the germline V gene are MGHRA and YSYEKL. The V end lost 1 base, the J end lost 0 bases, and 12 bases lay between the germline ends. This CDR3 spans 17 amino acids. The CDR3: CASSQVFRASNTGELFF. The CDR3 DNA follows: TGCGCCAGCAGCCAAGTGTTCCGGGCCTCGAACACCGGGGAGCTGTTTTTT.

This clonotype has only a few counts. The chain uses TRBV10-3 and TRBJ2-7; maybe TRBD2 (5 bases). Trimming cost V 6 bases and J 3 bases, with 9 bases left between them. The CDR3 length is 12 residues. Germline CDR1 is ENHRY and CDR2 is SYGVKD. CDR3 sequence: CAISRDDYEQYF. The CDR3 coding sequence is TGTGCCATCAGCCGGGATGACTACGAGCAGTACTTC.

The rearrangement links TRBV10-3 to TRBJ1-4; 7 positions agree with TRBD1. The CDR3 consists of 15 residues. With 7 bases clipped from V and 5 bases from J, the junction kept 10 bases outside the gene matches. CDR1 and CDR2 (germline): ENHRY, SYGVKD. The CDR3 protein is CAIKALAGGNEKLFF. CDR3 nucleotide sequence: TGTGCCATCAAGGCCCTCGCAGGGGGAAATGAAAAACTGTTTTTT.

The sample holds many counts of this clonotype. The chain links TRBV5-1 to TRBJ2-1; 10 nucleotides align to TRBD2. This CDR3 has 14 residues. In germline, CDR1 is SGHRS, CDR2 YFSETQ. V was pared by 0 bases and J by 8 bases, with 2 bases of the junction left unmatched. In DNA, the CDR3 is TGCGCCAGCAGCTTGGCGGGGACTAGCGATGAGCAGTTCTTC. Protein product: CASSLAGTSDEQFF.

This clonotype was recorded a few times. In DNA, the CDR3 is TGTGCCAGCAGTCACATACAGGGGCTAAATGAAAAACTGTTTTTT. As protein: CASSHIQGLNEKLFF. The V gene is TRBV3-1, the J gene TRBJ1-4; 7 bases match TRBD1. V was clipped by 6 bases and J by 5 bases; unmatched bases: 9. CDR1 is LGHDT and CDR2 is YNNKEL in the germline V gene (reference sequence). This CDR3 contains 15 residues.

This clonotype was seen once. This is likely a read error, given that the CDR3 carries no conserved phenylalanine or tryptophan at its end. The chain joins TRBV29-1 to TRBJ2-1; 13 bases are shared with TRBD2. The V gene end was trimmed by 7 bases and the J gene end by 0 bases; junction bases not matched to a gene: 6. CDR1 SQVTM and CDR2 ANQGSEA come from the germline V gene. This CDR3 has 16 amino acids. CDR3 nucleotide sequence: TGCAGCGCCACAAGACTAGCGGGGGGCTCCTACAATGAGCAGTTCTCC. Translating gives CSATRLAGGSYNEQFS.

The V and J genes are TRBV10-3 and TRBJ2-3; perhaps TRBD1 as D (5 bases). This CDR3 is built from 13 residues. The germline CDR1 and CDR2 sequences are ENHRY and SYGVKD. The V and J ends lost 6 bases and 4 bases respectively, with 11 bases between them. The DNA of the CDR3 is TGTGCCATCAGAGGCAGGGAACCAGATACGCAGTATTTT. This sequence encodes CAIRGREPDTQYF.

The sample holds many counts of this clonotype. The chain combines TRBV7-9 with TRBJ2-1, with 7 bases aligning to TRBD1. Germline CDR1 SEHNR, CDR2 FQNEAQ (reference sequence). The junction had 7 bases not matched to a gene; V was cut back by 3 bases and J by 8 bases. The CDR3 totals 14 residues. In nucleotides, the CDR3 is TGTGCCAGCAGCTTTAGGGGGCCTGGCGATGAGCAGTTCTTC. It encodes CASSFRGPGDEQFF. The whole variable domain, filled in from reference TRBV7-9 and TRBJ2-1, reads DTGVSQNPRHKITKRGQNVTFRCDPISEHNRLYWYRQTLGQGPEFLTYFQNEAQLEKSRLLSDRFSAERPKGSFSTLEIQRTEQGDSAMYLCASSFRGPGDEQFFGPGTRLTVL.

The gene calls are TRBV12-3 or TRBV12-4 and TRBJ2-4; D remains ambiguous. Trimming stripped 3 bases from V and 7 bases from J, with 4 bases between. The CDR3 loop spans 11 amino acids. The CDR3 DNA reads TGTGCCAGCAGTTTGGATAACATTCAGTACTTC. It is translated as CASSLDNIQYF.

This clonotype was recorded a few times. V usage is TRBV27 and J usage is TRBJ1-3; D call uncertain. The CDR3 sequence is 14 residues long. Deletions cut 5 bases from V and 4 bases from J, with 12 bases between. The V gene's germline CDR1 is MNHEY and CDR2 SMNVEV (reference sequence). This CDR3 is CASSTYSGGNTIYF. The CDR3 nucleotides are TGTGCCAGCAGTACCTACTCGGGGGGAAACACCATATATTTT.

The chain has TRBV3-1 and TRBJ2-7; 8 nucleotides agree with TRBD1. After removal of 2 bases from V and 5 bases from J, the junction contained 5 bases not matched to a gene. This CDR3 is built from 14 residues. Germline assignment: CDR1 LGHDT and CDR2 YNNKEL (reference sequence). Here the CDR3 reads CASSQRTGSHEQYV. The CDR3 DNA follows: TGTGCCAGCAGCCAACGGACAGGGTCCCACGAGCAGTACGTC.

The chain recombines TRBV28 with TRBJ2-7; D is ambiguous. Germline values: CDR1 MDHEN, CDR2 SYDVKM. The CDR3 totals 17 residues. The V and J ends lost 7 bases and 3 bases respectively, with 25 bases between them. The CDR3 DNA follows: TGTGCCAGCAAGAAAGGCCCCCGGGCGTTATTGGACTACGAGCAGTACTTC. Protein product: CASKKGPRALLDYEQYF.